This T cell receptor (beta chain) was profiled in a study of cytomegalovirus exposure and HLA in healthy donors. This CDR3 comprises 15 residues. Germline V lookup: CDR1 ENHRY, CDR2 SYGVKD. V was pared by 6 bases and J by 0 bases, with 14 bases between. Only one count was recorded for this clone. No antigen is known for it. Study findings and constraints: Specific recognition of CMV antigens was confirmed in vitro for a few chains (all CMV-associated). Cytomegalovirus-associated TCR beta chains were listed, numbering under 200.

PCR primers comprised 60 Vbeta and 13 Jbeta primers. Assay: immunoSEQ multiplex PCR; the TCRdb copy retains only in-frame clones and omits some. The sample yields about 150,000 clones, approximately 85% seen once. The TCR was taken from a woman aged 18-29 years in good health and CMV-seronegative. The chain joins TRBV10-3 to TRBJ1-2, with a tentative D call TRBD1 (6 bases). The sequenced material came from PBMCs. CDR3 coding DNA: TGTGCCATCAGGCCACAGGGACCAACTAACTATGGCTACACCTTC. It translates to CAIRPQGPTNYGYTF.